This T cell receptor beta chain was sequenced in a study of blood T cell repertoires in COVID-19. Trimming stripped 0 bases from V and 0 bases from J, with 5 bases between. CDR1 is LGHDT and CDR2 is YNNKEL in the germline V gene (reference sequence). There are 14 residues in the CDR3. The assay was immunoSEQ multiplex PCR, and TCRdb's table has in-frame clones only and misses some. The sample lists about 380,000 clones, roughly 89% occurring once. The chain employs TRBV3-1 (or the pseudogene TRBV3-2) and TRBJ1-1; D gene unclear. The receptor's source is a man aged 18 to 35 with active or convalescent COVID-19. Sequencing used peripheral blood. The CDR3 sequence: CASSQEYMNTEAFF. The DNA for the CDR3 is TGTGCCAGCAGCCAAGAATACATGAACACTGAAGCTTTCTTT.